The rows below give T cell receptor beta chains drawn from one sample of a study of tumor and adjacent non-tumor tissue in lung cancer. One entry per CDR3 protein, called by TCRdb with MiXCR from the multiplex PCR reads. The table lists about 110,000 distinct CDR3 sequences, 60% to 80% of them singletons. Input material: lung tumor tissue. All receptors derive from a woman aged 55-69 years with non-small cell lung cancer. Both conserved end residues are part of each CDR3. The D gene is left open where the match is weak. Size is stated for part of the rows, as once, few or many counts, or as a class when the clone is expanded.

V gene	clone size	D gene	CDR3 length	J gene	CDR3 DNA	CDR3 protein
TRBV20-1	many	.	15	TRBJ2-5	TGCAGTGCTAGAGATCCCAGGGAAGGGGCAGAGACCCAGTACTTC	CSARDPREGAETQYF
TRBV28	.	.	15	TRBJ1-4	TGTGCCAGCGGCGCAAGGGGCGAGACTAATGAAAAACTGTTTTTT	CASGARGETNEKLFF
TRBV11-1	.	.	16	TRBJ2-1	TGTGCCAGCTGCTCTCCTGCCGGGAGCTTAGACAATGAGCAGTTCTTC	CASCSPAGSLDNEQFF
TRBV11-2	.	.	15	TRBJ1-6	TGTGCCAGCAACTTAAATATTGCAGGAGGGACACCCGTCCACTTT	CASNLNIAGGTPVHF
TRBV11-3	.	.	13	TRBJ2-3	TGTGCCAGCGGGAAGAGCCAAGGTGATACACAGTATTTT	CASGKSQGDTQYF
TRBV11-3	.	.	14	TRBJ2-5	TGTGCCAGCAAAAGTCGGGAGTCACAAGAGACCCAGAACTTC	CASKSRESQETQNF
TRBV9	.	.	14	TRBJ2-1	TGTGCCAGCAGCCGGGAATTTTATAGCAATGAGCAGTTCTTC	CASSREFYSNEQFF
TRBV20-1	.	.	15	TRBJ2-2	TGCAGTGCTGATACATGGGACGCGAAGACCGGGGAGCTGTTTTTT	CSADTWDAKTGELFF
TRBV6-5	.	.	14	TRBJ2-3	TGTGCCAGCAGTTACTATCCTAGCACCTATACCCAGTATTTT	CASSYYPSTYTQYF
TRBV12-3/TRBV12-4	.	TRBD1	17	TRBJ1-5	TGCGCCAGTAGTTTAATGTGGGTGGGGACAGGGGGGCAGCCCCAGCATTTT	CASSLMWVGTGGQPQHF
TRBV28	.	.	11	TRBJ2-7	TGTGCCAGCAGTTTGGATGGTGAGCAGTACTTC	CASSLDGEQYF
TRBV4-1	once	.	12	TRBJ2-5	TGCGCCTGGGGACAAGCGGGGGAGACCCAGTACTTC	CAWGQAGETQYF
TRBV12-3/TRBV12-4	.	.	13	TRBJ2-7	TGTGCCGGCAGTCTTCTCCAGGGGTGGGAGCAGTACTTC	CAGSLLQGWEQYF
TRBV19	once	.	13	TRBJ1-3	TGTGCCAGTACCACTTCCTCTGGAAACACCATATATTTT	CASTTSSGNTIYF